These 30 T cell receptor beta chains originate from one sample sequenced in a study of CD8 T cells in Susac syndrome. Random-hexamer reverse transcription was applied to roughly 0.5 to 1 ug RNA. MiXCR, run by TCRdb on the immunoSEQ multiplex PCR reads, gives a single entry per CDR3 protein. The data hold 300,000 or so distinct CDR3 sequences, with around 92% observed a single time. The sequenced material came from CD4+ T cells from PBMCs. All receptors come from a human donor with multiple sclerosis.

This rearrangement joins TRBV5-1 to TRBJ1-2, with TRBD1 as a possible D gene (5 bases). The ends were cut back, 0 bases at V and 2 bases at J, with 17 bases in the middle. Germline-derived CDR1 and CDR2 are SGHRS and YFSETQ. This CDR3 has 17 amino acids. In nucleotides, the CDR3 is TGCGCCAGCAGCTTGGGCGATGCGACAGCGAACAACTATGGCTACACCTTC. Translated, it gives CASSLGDATANNYGYTF.

The gene calls are TRBV5-1 and TRBJ2-2, with TRBD2 matching over 7 bases. CDR1 SGHRS and CDR2 YFSETQ come from the germline V gene. After removal of 1 base from V and 5 bases from J, the junction contained 8 bases not matched to a gene. The CDR3 runs 16 residues. CDR3: CASSLKAGTMTGELFF. The DNA for the CDR3 is TGCGCCAGCAGCTTGAAAGCGGGAACGATGACCGGGGAGCTGTTTTTT.

V is TRBV24-1 and J is TRBJ1-2; D might be TRBD1 (5 bases). Germline V gene data show CDR1 as KGHDR and CDR2 as SFDVKD. The ends were cut back, 1 base at V and 4 bases at J, with 12 bases in the middle. The CDR3 runs 15 residues. CDR3 region: CATSDFRVGGYGYTF. CDR3 DNA: TGTGCCACCAGTGATTTCCGGGTCGGGGGCTATGGCTACACCTTC.

The chain couples TRBV5-1 to TRBJ2-7; the D gene is possibly TRBD1 (6 bases). In germline, CDR1 is SGHRS, CDR2 YFSETQ. This CDR3 has 15 residues. With 0 bases removed from V and 4 bases from J, the gap between germline ends came to 14 bases. DNA for the CDR3: TGCGCCAGCAGCTTGGGACAGGACGTTTGGTACGAGCAGTACTTC. This translates into CASSLGQDVWYEQYF.

V gene TRBV5-1 combines with J gene TRBJ1-2; D is uncertain. The CDR3 runs 14 residues. The germline V gene has CDR1 SGHRS and CDR2 YFSETQ. V was cut by 2 bases and J by 7 bases, with 15 bases left in between. This CDR3 is CASSFRQEWSGYTF. In nucleotides, the CDR3 is TGCGCCAGCAGCTTTCGACAAGAATGGAGTGGCTACACCTTC.

CDR3 residues: CASSRLAGDYNEQFF. CDR3 nucleotides: TGTGCCAGCTCACGACTAGCGGGGGACTACAATGAGCAGTTCTTC. The J gene is TRBJ2-1, the V gene TRBV18; TRBD2 matches at 12 bases. CDR1 is KGHSH and CDR2 is LQKENI in the germline V gene. The V and J ends lost 4 bases and 3 bases, in that order; junction bases with no gene match: 1. The CDR3 extends over 15 amino acids.

The rearrangement joins TRBV6-1 to TRBJ1-5, with D uncertain. Germline V gene sequence: CDR1 MNHNS, CDR2 SASEGT. The V end lost 6 bases, the J end lost 4 bases, and 16 bases lay between the germline ends. CDR3 length: 15 residues. The CDR3 DNA is TGTGCCAGCAGCCTCAGGACGGAGACTAATCAGCCCCAGCATTTT. It is translated as CASSLRTETNQPQHF.

V gene TRBV7-2 combines with J gene TRBJ1-2, with D perhaps TRBD1 (5 bases). The CDR3 is made up of 12 amino acids. V lost 5 bases and J 8 bases, leaving 12 bases between the germline ends. Germline V gene data show CDR1 as SGHTA and CDR2 as FQGNSA. CDR3 DNA sequence: TGTGCCAGCAGCCCTCAGGGATGGGGCTACACCTTC. It translates to CASSPQGWGYTF.

J is TRBJ2-2 and V is TRBV6-2 or TRBV6-3; D possibly matches TRBD1 or TRBD2 (5 bases each). Germline V lookup: CDR1 MNHEY, CDR2 SVGEGT. CDR3 length equals 14 residues. V dropped 8 bases and J dropped 5 bases, with 15 bases sitting between them. The CDR3 DNA sequence: TGTGCCAGCGCGAGGGGTGGGAGAACCGGGGAGCTGTTTTTT. Amino acid sequence: CASARGGRTGELFF.

Turning to this clonotype: Germline is not matched at one junction end, which may reflect a read error. This chain joins TRBV4-3 and TRBJ2-3, with 7 bases identical to TRBD2. This CDR3 contains 15 residues. Germline V gene lookup returns CDR1 LGHNA and CDR2 YSLEER. The CDR3 is CASSQGSGPTDAQYF. CDR3 sequence (DNA): TGCGCCAGCAGCCAAGGTAGCGGGCCCACAGATGCGCAGTATTTT.

The V gene is TRBV3-1, the J gene TRBJ2-5; D gene uncertain. CDR3 length equals 14 residues. Germline CDR1 and CDR2: LGHDT and YNNKEL (reference sequence). Trimming pared 3 bases from V and 1 base from J, leaving 9 bases between. CDR3 protein: CASSQTWGQETQYF. CDR3 DNA: TGTGCCAGCAGCCAGACATGGGGCCAAGAGACCCAGTACTTC.

This clonotype has a single count. The chain couples TRBV18 to TRBJ2-1; TRBD1 matches at 9 bases. The CDR3 loop spans 16 amino acids. J gave up 4 bases and V 1 base, and 5 bases lay outside the gene matches. Germline CDR1 and CDR2: KGHSH and LQKENI. The DNA of the CDR3 is TGTGCCAGCTCACCACTGCAGGGGACAGGGTACAATGAGCAGTTCTTC. Translating gives CASSPLQGTGYNEQFF.

The chain recombines TRBV5-8 with TRBJ2-5, with 10 bases matching TRBD2. CDR1 and CDR2 from the germline V gene are SGHTS and YDEGEE. Trimming at V came to 1 base and at J to 3 bases, leaving 3 bases not matched to a gene. This CDR3 contains 15 residues. DNA of the CDR3: TGTGCCAGCAGCTTGACCGGGACTAGCGAAGAGACCCAGTACTTC. Its protein product is CASSLTGTSEETQYF.

This chain uses TRBV11-2 with TRBJ1-1; perhaps TRBD1 as D (5 bases). Trimming removed 3 bases at V and 1 base at J, with 15 bases between. The length of the CDR3 is 16 residues. Germline values: CDR1 SGHAT, CDR2 FQNNGV. CDR3 residues: CASSFQGVSANTEAFF. The CDR3 DNA is TGTGCCAGCAGCTTCCAGGGTGTTTCGGCGAACACTGAAGCTTTCTTT.

The genes are TRBV5-1 and TRBJ2-2, with unresolved D. Looked up from germline, CDR1 is SGHRS and CDR2 is YFSETQ. The V gene lost 0 bases and the J gene lost 5 bases, with 5 bases spanning the gap. CDR3 length: 13 amino acids. The CDR3 nucleotides read TGCGCCAGCAGCTTGGTATCGACCGGGGAGCTGTTTTTT. It specifies CASSLVSTGELFF.

The chain has TRBV7-3 and TRBJ1-1; the D is unclear. Germline-derived CDR1 and CDR2 are SGHTA and FQGTGA. Trimming took 2 bases from V and 3 from J, leaving 10 bases between them. The CDR3 spans 14 residues. The CDR3 region has the DNA TGTGCCAGCAGCTTATTGGGGTTGGACACTGAAGCTTTCTTT. As protein: CASSLLGLDTEAFF.

The chain carries TRBV6-5 and TRBJ1-2; possibly TRBD1 for D (5 bases). The CDR3 has 13 amino acids. The ends were cut back, 4 bases at V and 2 bases at J, with 8 bases in the middle. From germline, CDR1 is MNHEY and CDR2 SVGAGI. The CDR3 loop reads CASSWTQNYGYTF. The CDR3 coding sequence is TGTGCCAGCAGTTGGACACAGAACTATGGCTACACCTTC.

This chain uses TRBV6-2 or TRBV6-3 with TRBJ2-1, with D perhaps TRBD2 (5 bases). The CDR3 length is 14 residues. V shed 6 bases and J shed 4 bases, with 13 bases lying between them. Germline values: CDR1 MNHEY, CDR2 SVGEGT. CDR3 amino acids: CASSLDWGYNEQFF. The CDR3 bases are TGTGCCAGCAGCCTGGACTGGGGTTACAATGAGCAGTTCTTC.

A word on this clonotype: An end of the junction differs from the germline gene, which may be a read error. V gene TRBV6-8 combines with J gene TRBJ1-1, with 8 bases identical to TRBD1. This CDR3 comprises 15 residues. Germline V lookup: CDR1 MNHGY, CDR2 SAAAGT. The CDR3 coding sequence is TGTGCCAGCAGCGGGGACAGGTTTCCGAACACTGAAGTTTTCTTT. It codes for CASSGDRFPNTEVFF.

This chain uses TRBV6-1 with TRBJ2-3; D is undetermined. CDR3 length: 12 amino acids. Trimming left V 1 base short and J 5 bases short, with 4 bases between. The germline CDR1 and CDR2 sequences are MNHNS and SASEGT. For the CDR3, the DNA is TGTGCCAGCAGTGAAGTCGTAGATACGCAGTATTTT. It translates to CASSEVVDTQYF.

The rearrangement links TRBV5-6 to TRBJ1-2, with 7 bases fitting TRBD1. The V gene's germline CDR1 is SGHDT and CDR2 YYEEEE. J was trimmed by 6 bases and V by 6 bases; bases with no gene match: 8. The CDR3 consists of 13 residues. The CDR3: CASNPGQMNGYTF. The CDR3 DNA reads as TGTGCCAGCAACCCGGGACAGATGAATGGCTACACCTTC.

This clonotype was observed a handful of times. V gene TRBV29-1 combines with J gene TRBJ2-7, with 12 nucleotides matching TRBD2. This CDR3 comprises 14 residues. From germline, CDR1 is SQVTM and CDR2 ANQGSEA. Trimming took 6 bases from V and 7 from J; bases not matched to a gene: 10. The CDR3 protein is CSVVMTSGSGEQYF. As DNA, the CDR3 is TGCAGCGTCGTAATGACTAGCGGGAGTGGAGAGCAGTACTTC.

The chain recombines TRBV7-2 with TRBJ1-2; D is undetermined. The CDR3 totals 13 residues. Trimming shortened V by 5 bases and J by 5 bases, and 12 bases separated the two germline ends. Germline CDR1 is SGHTA and CDR2 is FQGNSA. The CDR3: CASSPITGYGYTF. Written as DNA, the CDR3 is TGTGCCAGCAGCCCAATAACCGGGTATGGCTACACCTTC.

The rearrangement uses TRBV7-9 and TRBJ2-2, with 10 bases aligning to TRBD1. This CDR3 spans 17 amino acids. The germline V gene has CDR1 SEHNR and CDR2 FQNEAQ (reference sequence). V dropped 5 bases and J dropped 3; count of bases not matched to a gene: 9. CDR3 DNA: TGTGCCAGCAGCCCCTCCGACAGGGGGCGGTACACCGGGGAGCTGTTTTTT. Translation: CASSPSDRGRYTGELFF.

The rearrangement links TRBV5-1 to TRBJ2-7; D tentatively fits TRBD1 or TRBD2 (5 bases each). Per germline, CDR1 SGHRS and CDR2 YFSETQ. Deletions cut 4 bases from V and 2 bases from J, with 16 bases between. This CDR3 comprises 15 residues. The DNA for the CDR3 is TGCGCCAGCAGCCAAGAGGGACGGTTCACCTACGAGCAGTACTTC. Protein product: CASSQEGRFTYEQYF.

The chain is built from TRBV4-3 and TRBJ1-2; D perhaps matches TRBD1 (5 bases). CDR1 LGHNA and CDR2 YSLEER come from the germline V gene. V shed 6 bases and J shed 7 bases, with 12 bases lying between them. This CDR3 is built from 12 residues. The CDR3 loop reads CASRRGEGGYTF. CDR3 bases: TGCGCCAGCAGGAGGGGTGAAGGTGGCTACACCTTC.

CDR3 region: CASSLYETSAYSYEQYF. Here the CDR3 DNA reads TGTGCCAGCAGCTTGTATGAGACTAGCGCTTACTCCTACGAGCAGTACTTC. The chain combines TRBV5-6 with TRBJ2-7, with 8 bases lining up with TRBD2. V gave up 1 base and J gave up 0 bases; unmatched junction bases: 9. In germline, CDR1 is SGHDT, CDR2 YYEEEE. The CDR3 consists of 17 residues.

This clonotype was recorded once. The chain recombines TRBV5-1 with TRBJ1-1; tentative D call: TRBD1 (5 bases). Germline assignment: CDR1 SGHRS and CDR2 YFSETQ. CDR3 length equals 14 residues. Trimming left V 4 bases short and J 5 bases short, with 15 bases between. CDR3 in amino acids: CASSLDNLWTEAFF. The CDR3, as DNA: TGCGCCAGCAGCCTGGACAACCTTTGGACTGAAGCTTTCTTT.

This chain connects TRBV7-9 to TRBJ1-5, with D possibly being TRBD1 (5 bases). CDR3 length: 14 amino acids. The germline V and J ends were trimmed by 1 base and 7 bases, with 11 bases remaining between them. CDR1 is SEHNR and CDR2 is FQNEAQ in the germline V gene (reference sequence). The CDR3 protein is CASSLDGGRQPQHF. The CDR3, as DNA: TGTGCCAGCAGCTTAGATGGGGGAAGACAGCCCCAGCATTTT.

This clonotype has only one observation. The genes are TRBV3-1 and TRBJ2-7, with 9 bases fitting TRBD1. Germline V gene data show CDR1 as LGHDT and CDR2 as YNNKEL (reference sequence). The V and J ends lost 5 bases and 2 bases, in that order; junction bases with no gene match: 7. The CDR3 length is 15 residues. CDR3 sequence: CASSFRGQGPYEQYF. The DNA for the CDR3 is TGTGCCAGCAGCTTTCGGGGACAGGGCCCCTACGAGCAGTACTTC.